The table lists the clone carrying this T cell receptor (beta chain) with a few counts. What it binds is unknown. TCRdb reanalysed the RT-PCR reads using MiXCR and keeps one entry per CDR3 protein. The sample yields roughly 780,000 distinct CDR3 sequences, about 18% seen once. The data were taken from a study of response to subunit inactivated influenza vaccine. CDR3 length equals 14 residues. CDR1 is SGHTA, CDR2 FQGNSA, per germline. The V and J ends lost 4 bases and 4 bases respectively, with 10 bases between them. Overall study results and limits: Researchers suggested that each seasonal influenza vaccination recruits few new T cells.

The V and J genes are TRBV7-2 and TRBJ2-2; D is unclear. Here the sequenced sample was PBMCs from blood, taken 5 days after vaccination. This receptor was obtained from a man aged 50 or older who received an inactivated influenza vaccine. CDR3: CASSSHPGTGELFF. CDR3 sequence (DNA): TGTGCCAGCAGCTCCCACCCGGGCACCGGGGAGCTGTTTTTT.